The T cell receptor (beta chain) under discussion was sequenced for a study of blood T cell repertoires in COVID-19. For the study at large: From T cells, B-cell-depleted T cells, or PBMCs came the material, which was cDNA or gDNA.

The CDR3 has 18 amino acids. The germline V gene has CDR1 SGHRS and CDR2 YFSETQ. V was trimmed by 0 bases and J by 0 bases, leaving 13 bases between them. The repertoire was sequenced with immunoSEQ multiplex PCR; TCRdb's copy has only in-frame clones and lacks some. Of over 350,000 clones listed, approximately 87% are singletons. The rearrangement uses TRBV5-1 and TRBJ1-6; D remains ambiguous. The source material was PBMCs or T cells enriched from blood (not recorded which). This clonotype was sampled from a woman aged 25 to 39 with acute COVID-19. The CDR3 sequence is CASSLGERLSSYNSPLHF. The CDR3 nucleotides read TGCGCCAGCAGCTTGGGCGAGAGACTGAGCTCCTATAATTCACCCCTCCACTTT.